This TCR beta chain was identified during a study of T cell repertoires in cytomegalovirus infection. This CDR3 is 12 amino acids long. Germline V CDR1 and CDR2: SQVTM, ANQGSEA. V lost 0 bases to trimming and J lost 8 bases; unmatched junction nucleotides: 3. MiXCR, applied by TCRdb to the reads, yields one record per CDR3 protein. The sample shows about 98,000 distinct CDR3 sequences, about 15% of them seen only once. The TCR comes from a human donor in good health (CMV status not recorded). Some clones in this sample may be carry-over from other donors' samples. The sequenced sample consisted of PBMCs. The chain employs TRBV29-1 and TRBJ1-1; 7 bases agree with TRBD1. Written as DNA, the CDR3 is TGCAGCGTTGAAGAAAGGGGGCAGGAAGCTTTCTTT. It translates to CSVEERGQEAFF. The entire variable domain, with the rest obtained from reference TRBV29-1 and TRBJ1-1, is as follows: SAVISQKPSRDICQRGTSLTIQCQVDSQVTMMFWYRQQPGQSLTLIATANQGSEATYESGFVIDKFPISRPNLTFSTLTVSNMSPEDSSIYLCSVEERGQEAFFGQGTRLTVV.